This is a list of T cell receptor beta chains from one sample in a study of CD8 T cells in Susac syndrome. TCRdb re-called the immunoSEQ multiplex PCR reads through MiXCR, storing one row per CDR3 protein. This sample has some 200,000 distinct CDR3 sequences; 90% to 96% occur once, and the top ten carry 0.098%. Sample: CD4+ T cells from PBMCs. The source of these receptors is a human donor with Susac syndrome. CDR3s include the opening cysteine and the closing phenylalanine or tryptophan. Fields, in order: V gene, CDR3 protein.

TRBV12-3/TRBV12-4 CASSPGGPDTQYF
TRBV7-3 CASSPPGQSSDTQYF
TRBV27 CASSLTGGGEGVHF
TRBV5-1 CASSPSSGKNTGELFF
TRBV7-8 CASSLAGGAQETQYF
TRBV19 CASSNLNEQFF
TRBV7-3 CASSLNGGAGYGYTF
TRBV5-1 CASSLKLRSSYNEQFF
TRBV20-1 CSARRKGPGTGANVLTF
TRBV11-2 CASSPGTGIYTEAFF